The 24 T cell receptor beta chains below come from one sample, sequenced in a study of post-analysis software for immune sequencing data (dated by TCRdb to between 2015 and 2016). Results the study describes overall, beyond this receptor: Patients showed significantly higher frequencies than controls for about 5 TRBV segments, among them TRBV5-6, TRBV5-1 and TRBV20-1.

Library preparation used PCR. Sequencing instrument: Illumina HiSeq 2500. To reduce PCR and sequencing biases, unique molecular identifiers were built into the TCR beta cDNA libraries. The public sequencing data were trimmed at Q25 with fastp and processed into clonotypes with MiXCR by TCRdb, which kept only in-frame beta chains. All rows with the same CDR3 protein become a single entry with the most common DNA and genes. The sample table holds 600,000 to 700,000 distinct CDR3 sequences, of which around 60% were seen once. Of the sample, over 9% falls within the top ten clones. No antigens are known for them. The material sequenced was blood. These receptors all stem from a girl aged 2 to 9 with multiple sclerosis.

The chain employs TRBV20-1 and TRBJ2-2; D is perhaps TRBD1 or TRBD2 (6 bases each). V was clipped by 6 bases and J by 5 bases, with 19 bases between them. The CDR3 runs 15 residues. Germline CDR1 DFQATT, CDR2 SNEGSKA (reference sequence). CDR3 in amino acids: CSALPGGAGTGELFF. Here the CDR3 DNA reads TGCAGTGCCCTCCCCGGGGGCGCGGGGACCGGGGAGCTGTTTTTT.

CDR3 bases: TGCAGTGCCAAGGGGCAGACGAGGCCGCCCTTGGGTGAGCAGTTCTTC. It encodes CSAKGQTRPPLGEQFF. This chain connects TRBV20-1 to TRBJ2-1; D might be TRBD1 (5 bases). Germline V gene data show CDR1 as DFQATT and CDR2 as SNEGSKA (reference sequence). This CDR3 has 16 residues. Trimming cost V 6 bases and J 9 bases, with 27 bases left between them.

This clonotype was seen a few times. Here the CDR3 DNA reads TGCAGTGCTATTGGTCCGGGACTAGGAAGGAACATTCAGTACTTC. It codes for CSAIGPGLGRNIQYF. The chain joins TRBV20-1 to TRBJ2-4; 8 bases are shared with TRBD2. Trimming at V came to 4 bases and at J to 7 bases, leaving 12 bases not matched to a gene. Germline CDR1 and CDR2: DFQATT and SNEGSKA (reference sequence). The CDR3 spans 15 residues.

The sample holds a few counts of this clonotype. This chain joins TRBV29-1 and TRBJ2-5, with 10 bases matching TRBD2. The J call may be incorrect, as the DNA end agrees better with TRBJ2-7. CDR1 SQVTM and CDR2 ANQGSEA come from the germline V gene. The CDR3 has 16 amino acids. Written as DNA, the CDR3 is TGCAGCGTTGAAGAGGCCCCTAGCGGGAGACGCTACGAGCAGTACTTC. This sequence encodes CSVEEAPSGRRYEQYF.

This chain joins TRBV7-9 and TRBJ2-7; D not certain. There are 15 residues in the CDR3. Trimming shortened V by 5 bases and J by 2 bases, and 16 bases separated the two germline ends. Germline V gene data show CDR1 as SEHNR and CDR2 as FQNEAQ (reference sequence). The CDR3 spells CASSEGSGPPYEQYF. The CDR3 DNA follows: TGTGCCAGCAGCGAAGGTTCCGGGCCTCCCTACGAGCAGTACTTC.

This clonotype was seen a handful of times. This sequence joins TRBV5-1 and TRBJ2-5; TRBD1 is a possible D gene (6 bases). There are 14 residues in the CDR3. Germline lookup yields CDR1 SGHRS and CDR2 YFSETQ. V was trimmed by 0 bases and J by 4 bases, leaving 10 bases between them. The CDR3 bases are TGCGCCAGCAGCTTGGACACAGGGAGAGAGACCCAGTACTTC. It yields the protein CASSLDTGRETQYF.

The chain employs TRBV7-6 and TRBJ2-7; 8 bases align to TRBD2. V lost 5 bases and J lost 0; bases outside the gene matches: 3. The CDR3 totals 14 residues. Germline CDR1 and CDR2: SGHVS and FNYEAQ. In DNA, the CDR3 is TGTGCCAGCAGCGCCAGCGGGGGCTCCTACGAGCAGTACTTC. It yields the protein CASSASGGSYEQYF. Full variable domain (remainder filled in from reference TRBV7-6 and TRBJ2-7): GAGVSQSPRYKVTKRGQDVALRCDPISGHVSLYWYRQALGQGPEFLTYFNYEAQQDKSGLPNDRFSAERPEGSISTLTIQRTEQRDSAMYRCASSASGGSYEQYFGPGTRLTVT.

This clonotype was seen a single time. V usage is TRBV10-3 and J usage is TRBJ1-2; a possible D gene is TRBD1 (6 bases). The CDR3 is made up of 12 amino acids. V gave up 5 bases and J gave up 4 bases, with 8 bases separating them. CDR1 ENHRY and CDR2 SYGVKD come from the germline V gene. The CDR3 DNA reads as TGTGCCATCAGTCAGGACAGCTATGGCTACACCTTC. The encoded protein is CAISQDSYGYTF.

This clonotype was seen more than once but under ten times. J is TRBJ1-2 and V is TRBV5-1; D might be TRBD1 (5 bases). Trimming cost V 5 bases and J 4 bases, with 9 bases left between them. The CDR3 is made up of 12 amino acids. Germline CDR1 SGHRS, CDR2 YFSETQ. Written as DNA, the CDR3 is TGCGCCAGCAGAGGGGCTTTCTATGGCTACACCTTC. Its protein is CASRGAFYGYTF.

The chain uses TRBV12-3 or TRBV12-4 and TRBJ1-2; D unresolved. The CDR3 sequence is 12 residues long. V was shortened by 5 bases and J by 5 bases, with 9 bases between the two germline ends. CDR3 DNA: TGTGCCAGCAGTGAGACACAGTATGGCTACACCTTC. This codes for CASSETQYGYTF.

In this sample, this clonotype turned up once. The chain employs TRBV7-2 and TRBJ2-1, with D perhaps TRBD2 (5 bases). Trimming removed 2 bases from V and 8 bases from J, with 19 bases in between. The CDR3 has 16 amino acids. The V gene's germline CDR1 is SGHTA and CDR2 FQGNSA. CDR3 protein: CASSLILLRRRDEQFF. CDR3 DNA: TGTGCCAGCAGCTTAATCCTCCTGAGGAGGCGCGATGAGCAGTTCTTC.

In nucleotides, the CDR3 is TGTGCCAGCAGCTGGGGACAGTACAATGAGCAGTTCTTC. Its translation is CASSWGQYNEQFF. The chain uses TRBV7-9 and TRBJ2-1, with 7 bases identical to TRBD1. This CDR3 has 13 amino acids. The V gene end was trimmed by 4 bases and the J gene end by 4 bases; junction bases not matched to a gene: 1. Germline lookup yields CDR1 SEHNR and CDR2 FQNEAQ (reference sequence).

V gene TRBV6-2 or TRBV6-3 combines with J gene TRBJ2-3, with 13 positions matching TRBD2. Trimming took 1 base from V and 6 from J; bases not matched to a gene: 10. This CDR3 region has 18 residues. Germline CDR1 and CDR2: MNHEY and SVGEGT. CDR3 in amino acids: CASSYWTPLAGGPDTQYF. The CDR3 DNA is TGTGCCAGCAGTTACTGGACCCCACTAGCGGGGGGGCCGGATACGCAGTATTTT.

The V gene is TRBV5-5, the J gene TRBJ2-1; 9 nucleotides agree with TRBD2. From germline, CDR1 is SGHKS and CDR2 YYEKEE (reference sequence). V dropped 4 bases and J dropped 0; count of bases not matched to a gene: 8. The CDR3 contains 17 residues. The CDR3, as DNA: TGTGCCAGCAGCATTAGCGGGAGCTCCCCCTCCTACAATGAGCAGTTCTTC. It encodes CASSISGSSPSYNEQFF. Combining the CDR3 with reference TRBV5-5 and TRBJ2-1 gives the whole variable domain DAGVTQSPTHLIKTRGQQVTLRCSPISGHKSVSWYQQVLGQGPQFIFQYYEKEERGRGNFPDRFSARQFPNYSSELNVNALLLGDSALYLCASSISGSSPSYNEQFFGPGTRLTVL.

The rearrangement uses TRBV18 and TRBJ1-2, with D tentatively TRBD1 (5 bases). CDR3 length: 14 residues. Germline CDR1 and CDR2: KGHSH and LQKENI. The V and J ends lost 2 bases and 1 base respectively, with 8 bases between them. The CDR3 DNA reads as TGTGCCAGCTCACCAGACGACAGTAACTATGGCTACACCTTC. It codes for CASSPDDSNYGYTF.

This sequence joins TRBV5-5 and TRBJ2-7; possibly TRBD2 for D (6 bases). CDR3 length equals 14 residues. Germline CDR1 reads SGHKS; CDR2 reads YYEKEE (reference sequence). Between the trimmed V and J ends, which lost 4 bases and 7 bases, there was a span of 18 bases. CDR3 sequence (DNA): TGTGCCAGCAGCGACGGGGGTAGGACGGGGGAGCAGTACTTC. Amino acid sequence: CASSDGGRTGEQYF.

The rearrangement links TRBV5-1 to TRBJ2-1; the match to TRBD2 covers 7 bases. Germline loops: CDR1 SGHRS, CDR2 YFSETQ. V lost 7 bases, J lost 8 bases, and 12 bases stayed unmatched. The CDR3 is 14 amino acids. As DNA, the CDR3 is TGCGCCAGCTTTAGCGGGTTTCCCTCTCATGAGCAGTTCTTC. It is translated as CASFSGFPSHEQFF.

The gene calls are TRBV12-3 or TRBV12-4 and TRBJ1-1; D not resolved. Trimming took off 6 bases at V and 0 bases at J, with 14 bases between the two ends. CDR3 length equals 15 residues. The CDR3 reads CASSSFGWVNTEAFF. The CDR3, as DNA: TGTGCCAGCAGCTCATTCGGGTGGGTGAACACTGAAGCTTTCTTT.

V is TRBV3-1 and J is TRBJ2-1; D not resolved. The CDR3 has 15 residues. CDR1 and CDR2 from the germline V gene are LGHDT and YNNKEL (reference sequence). Trimming took 4 bases from V and 4 from J, leaving 14 bases between them. CDR3 bases: TGTGCCAGCAGCCTTGACTCTGCCAGGTACAATGAGCAGTTCTTC. Its translation is CASSLDSARYNEQFF.

The rearrangement uses TRBV7-3 and TRBJ2-1; perhaps D is TRBD1 or TRBD2 (5 bases each). Looked up from germline, CDR1 is SGHTA and CDR2 is FQGTGA. This CDR3 comprises 17 residues. V lost 5 bases and J lost 3, with 20 bases in between. DNA for the CDR3: TGTGCCAGCAGCCCCCAGGGACGAGCGGACAACTACAATGAGCAGTTCTTC. Its protein product is CASSPQGRADNYNEQFF.

This chain links TRBV25-1 with TRBJ2-1, with TRBD2 as a possible D gene (5 bases). This CDR3 has 16 amino acids. With 3 bases removed from V and 4 bases from J, the gap between germline ends came to 16 bases. Germline V gives CDR1 MGHDK, CDR2 SYGVNS. The DNA for the CDR3 is TGTGCCAGCAGTGAGTCGAGGGCGGAATATTACAATGAGCAGTTCTTC. This sequence encodes CASSESRAEYYNEQFF. The full variable domain, with the rest looked up from reference TRBV25-1 and TRBJ2-1, is EADIYQTPRYLVIGTGKKITLECSQTMGHDKMYWYQQDPGMELHLIHYSYGVNSTEKGDLSSESTVSRIRTEHFPLTLESARPSHTSQYLCASSESRAEYYNEQFFGPGTRLTVL.

For this clonotype: At one end, the junction sequence differs from germline, possibly due to a read error. The CDR3 protein is CSVDQTGDYGYIF. The DNA for the CDR3 is TGCAGCGTTGACCAAACAGGAGACTATGGCTACATCTTC. J is TRBJ1-2 and V is TRBV29-1; weak D call: TRBD1 (5 bases). The CDR3 is 13 amino acids. Germline assignment: CDR1 SQVTM and CDR2 ANQGSEA.

The chain employs TRBV5-1 and TRBJ2-5; D remains ambiguous. The DNA end lines up better with TRBJ2-7; the J call may be wrong. Looked up from germline, CDR1 is SGHRS and CDR2 is YFSETQ. This CDR3 comprises 13 residues. Written as DNA, the CDR3 is TGCGCCAGCAGCTTGGATGGTAGGAACGAGCAGTACTTC. Translating gives CASSLDGRNEQYF.

The chain couples TRBV10-3 to TRBJ2-1; TRBD2 matches 15 bases. From germline, CDR1 is ENHRY and CDR2 SYGVKD. CDR3 length: 15 amino acids. V shed 8 bases, J shed 3 bases, and the junction held 2 bases outside the gene matches. The CDR3 DNA is TGTGCCATCGGGACTAGCGGGGGGTACTACAATGAGCAGTTCTTC. This gives the protein CAIGTSGGYYNEQFF.